What follows is one T cell receptor (beta chain) and its context. As the sequencing template, cDNA was produced by extracting RNA and reverse transcribing it. Generated by immunoSEQ multiplex PCR, the TCRdb table keeps only in-frame clones and is missing some. This table has roughly 170,000 clones, about 60% appearing once. The data derive from a study of CD8+ T cells in alopecia areata. Germline values: CDR1 SQVTM, CDR2 ANQGSEA. This CDR3 spans 17 amino acids. V was shortened by 0 bases and J by 1 base, with 16 bases between the two germline ends. Noted treatment: oral pan-JAK inhibitor, 5-10 mg twice daily.

The chain has TRBV29-1 and TRBJ2-1, with a tentative D call TRBD2 (5 bases). The origin of this receptor is a human donor with alopecia areata. Sequencing was performed on CD8+ T cells sorted from blood, taken at week 24, from a patient treated with tofacitinib. In nucleotides, the CDR3 is TGCAGCGTTGAAGACGCGGAGGAGTTAGGGTCCTACAATGAGCAGTTCTTC. Protein product: CSVEDAEELGSYNEQFF.